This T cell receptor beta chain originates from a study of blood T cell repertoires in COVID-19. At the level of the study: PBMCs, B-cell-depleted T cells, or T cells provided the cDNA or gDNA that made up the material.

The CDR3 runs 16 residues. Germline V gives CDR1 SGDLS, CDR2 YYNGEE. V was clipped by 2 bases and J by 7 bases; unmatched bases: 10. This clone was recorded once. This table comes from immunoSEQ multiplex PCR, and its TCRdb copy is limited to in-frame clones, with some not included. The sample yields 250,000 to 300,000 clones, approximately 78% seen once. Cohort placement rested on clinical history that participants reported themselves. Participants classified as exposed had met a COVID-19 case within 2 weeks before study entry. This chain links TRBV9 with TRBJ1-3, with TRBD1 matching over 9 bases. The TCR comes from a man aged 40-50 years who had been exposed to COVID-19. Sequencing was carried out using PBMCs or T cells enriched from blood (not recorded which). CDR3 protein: CASSVGQGAWWNTIYF. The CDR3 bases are TGTGCCAGCAGCGTGGGACAGGGTGCTTGGTGGAACACCATATATTTT. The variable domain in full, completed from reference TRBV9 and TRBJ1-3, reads DSGVTQTPKHLITATGQRVTLRCSPRSGDLSVYWYQQSLDQGLQFLIQYYNGEERAKGNILERFSAQQFPDLHSELNLSSLELGDSALYFCASSVGQGAWWNTIYFGEGSWLTVV.